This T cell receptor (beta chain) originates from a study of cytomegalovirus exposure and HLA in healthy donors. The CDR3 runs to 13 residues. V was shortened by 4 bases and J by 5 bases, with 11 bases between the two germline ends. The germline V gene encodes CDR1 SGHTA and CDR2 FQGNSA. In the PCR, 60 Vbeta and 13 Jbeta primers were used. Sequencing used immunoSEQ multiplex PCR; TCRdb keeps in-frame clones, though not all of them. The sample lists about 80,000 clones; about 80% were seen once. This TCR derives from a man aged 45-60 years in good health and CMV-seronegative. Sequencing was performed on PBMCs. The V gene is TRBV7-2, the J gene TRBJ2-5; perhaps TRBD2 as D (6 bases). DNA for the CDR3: TGTGCCAGCAGCTCGGAGGGACTCGAGACCCAGTACTTC. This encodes CASSSEGLETQYF.